This TCR beta chain was retrieved from a study of T cells expressing NK-cell markers. On the study more broadly: Underlying the TCR beta repertoires were sorted CD3+CD56+NKG2C+, CD3+CD56+NKG2C- and CD3+CD56-NKG2C+ T cells. General study points: Questions lingered over whether expanded NKG2C+ T cell clones were HCMV-specific. These clonotypes additionally ranked first within the CD3+CD56-NKG2C+ fraction of four donors.

As to this clonotype: Its antigen is still unknown.

UMIs were included in TCR beta cDNA generated by 5'RACE template switching. With the 5' RACE reads reprocessed, TCRdb shows one record per CDR3 protein and no DNA. The listing records 140,000 or so distinct CDR3 sequences. The TCR was taken from a man aged 18 to 30 in good health. The sequencing sample was made of blood T cells: a sorted CD56 or NKG2C T cell subset, CD4+ or CD8+ T cells, or bulk PBMC T cells (not recorded which).

This CDR3 is CASSLTSGRGPYEQYF. V gene TRBV7-6 combines with J gene TRBJ2-7; TCRdb outputs TRBD2, but without DNA this stays unchecked. The CDR3 consists of 16 residues. CDR1 SGHVS and CDR2 FNYEAQ come from the germline V gene.